The 22 T cell receptor beta chains below were found in one sample sequenced in a study of T cells after posttransplantation cyclophosphamide (dated by TCRdb to 2016 to 2018). Libraries were made using the immunoSEQ multiplex PCR assay. TCRdb limited this immuneACCESS table to in-frame rearrangements with V and J called. A share of clones is missing; checked studies link under half to unresolved V genes, and the rest is unexplained. This sample is represented by about 11,000 clones; approximately 95% of them were singletons. The top ten clonotypes cover about 0.27% of the sample. Sequenced material: naive CD8+ T cells sorted from PBMCs. These receptor sequences come from a young man in good health and a related stem cell transplant donor.

The chain joins TRBV4-1 to TRBJ1-5; TRBD1 aligns across 7 bases. The CDR3 consists of 14 residues. V lost 4 bases and J lost 7; bases outside the gene matches: 7. Germline V gene data show CDR1 as MGHRA and CDR2 as YSYEKL. The CDR3 here is CASSLTGEGQPQHF. CDR3 coding DNA: TGCGCCAGCAGCCTCACAGGGGAAGGACAGCCCCAGCATTTT.

V is TRBV21-1 and J is TRBJ2-5; no DNA check was done on the table's D call, TRBD2. TRBV21-1 is noted as a pseudogene. The CDR3 is made up of 17 amino acids. In DNA, the CDR3 is TGTGCCAGCAGCAAAGGGGTAAGAGCGGGGGCCCGGGAGACCCAGTACTTC. It yields the protein CASSKGVRAGARETQYF.

The chain employs TRBV9 and TRBJ2-7; 7 bases are a match to TRBD2. V lost 4 bases to trimming and J lost 3 bases; unmatched junction nucleotides: 7. The CDR3 runs to 14 residues. Germline values: CDR1 SGDLS, CDR2 YYNGEE. The CDR3 sequence: CASSPGGSYYEQYF. Here the CDR3 DNA reads TGTGCCAGCAGCCCGGGGGGTTCCTACTACGAGCAGTACTTC.

The rearrangement uses TRBV30 and TRBJ2-7, with 11 bases lining up with TRBD2. The V gene end was trimmed by 0 bases and the J gene end by 6 bases; junction bases not matched to a gene: 4. CDR1 GTSNPN and CDR2 SVGIG come from the germline V gene (reference sequence). The length of the CDR3 is 14 residues. The CDR3 is CAWSVLAGACEQYF. The CDR3 nucleotides read TGTGCCTGGAGTGTACTAGCGGGGGCCTGCGAGCAGTACTTC.

V is TRBV5-1 and J is TRBJ1-1; D gene ambiguous. V lost 3 bases and J 4 bases, leaving 16 bases between the germline ends. The germline CDR1 and CDR2 sequences are SGHRS and YFSETQ. This CDR3 is built from 15 residues. As DNA, the CDR3 is TGCGCCAGCAGCTCCTCACGAGGAGGGCCCACTGAAGCTTTCTTT. Amino acids: CASSSSRGGPTEAFF.

The chain combines TRBV6-6 with TRBJ2-3, with 12 positions matching TRBD2. Germline CDR1 is MNHNY and CDR2 is SVGAGI (reference sequence). The CDR3 has 16 residues. V lost 2 bases and J lost 3; bases outside the gene matches: 3. The CDR3: CASSYLAGGHTDTQYF. The CDR3 coding sequence is TGTGCCAGCAGTTACCTAGCGGGGGGGCATACAGATACGCAGTATTTT.

This sequence joins TRBV6-5 and TRBJ2-7, with 7 bases that match TRBD1. Germline assignment: CDR1 MNHEY and CDR2 SVGAGI. This CDR3 is built from 15 residues. V dropped 2 bases and J dropped 2; count of bases not matched to a gene: 6. DNA of the CDR3: TGTGCCAGCAGTTACGAGCAGGGGGACACCTACGAGCAGTACTTC. Amino acid sequence: CASSYEQGDTYEQYF.

This rearrangement joins TRBV11-2 to TRBJ2-3; 12 bases match TRBD2. The CDR3 loop spans 16 amino acids. Germline lookup yields CDR1 SGHAT and CDR2 FQNNGV. Germline trimming cut 4 bases from V and 5 bases from J; bases unmatched to any gene: 7. The CDR3 loop is CASSSSPTSGGDTQYF. CDR3 DNA: TGTGCCAGCAGCTCCTCTCCGACTAGCGGGGGAGATACGCAGTATTTT.

The chain links TRBV5-8 to TRBJ1-5; a possible D gene is TRBD1 (6 bases). This CDR3 spans 14 amino acids. From germline, CDR1 is SGHTS and CDR2 YDEGEE. The V gene lost 7 bases and the J gene lost 0 bases, with 11 bases spanning the gap. CDR3 loop: CASYDRYSNQPQHF. The CDR3 DNA reads as TGTGCCAGCTATGACAGGTATAGCAATCAGCCCCAGCATTTT.

V and J are TRBV23-1 and TRBJ1-5; D uncertain. TRBV23-1 is given ORF status, its function remaining uncertain. V lost 0 bases, J lost 5 bases, and 11 bases lay in between. This CDR3 comprises 15 residues. The CDR3 nucleotides read TGCGCCAGCAGTCAATCGACGGACTTTGATCAGCCCCAGCATTTT. Translation: CASSQSTDFDQPQHF.

The rearrangement uses TRBV7-2 and TRBJ1-5; no reliable D call. CDR1 and CDR2 (germline): SGHTA, FQGNSA. The ends were cut back, 2 bases at V and 1 base at J, with 9 bases in the middle. This CDR3 spans 15 amino acids. The CDR3 here is CASSLSKRSNQPQHF. The CDR3 nucleotides are TGTGCCAGCAGCTTAAGCAAGAGGAGCAATCAGCCCCAGCATTTT.

The V call is TRBV4-2, the J call TRBJ2-3; 7 nucleotides match TRBD1. V lost 3 bases and J lost 0; bases outside the gene matches: 6. Germline-derived CDR1 and CDR2 are LGHNA and YNFKEQ. This CDR3 comprises 16 residues. The CDR3, as DNA: TGTGCCAGCAGCCAGGGGACAGTAACTAGCACAGATACGCAGTATTTT. This translates into CASSQGTVTSTDTQYF.

The V gene is TRBV11-1, the J gene TRBJ2-7; TRBD2 might be the D (5 bases). This CDR3 is built from 14 residues. V lost 4 bases and J lost 2, with 12 bases in between. The V gene's germline CDR1 is SGHAT and CDR2 FQDESV (reference sequence). The CDR3 DNA reads as TGTGCCAGCAGCTATCTAGCCGATGCCTACGAGCAGTACTTC. Translated: CASSYLADAYEQYF.

The chain links TRBV27 to TRBJ1-3; 7 nucleotides match TRBD1. Germline-derived CDR1 and CDR2 are MNHEY and SMNVEV (reference sequence). This CDR3 is built from 15 residues. V was clipped by 5 bases and J by 0 bases; unmatched bases: 4. CDR3 nucleotide sequence: TGTGCCAGCAGTACAACAGGGGACTCTGGAAACACCATATATTTT. It is translated as CASSTTGDSGNTIYF.

This chain connects TRBV19 to TRBJ1-2, with 7 bases identical to TRBD1. CDR3 length: 13 residues. Germline CDR1 LNHDA, CDR2 SQIVND (reference sequence). J was trimmed by 0 bases and V by 8 bases; bases with no gene match: 3. CDR3 amino acids: CASEDRTNYGYTF. The CDR3 DNA sequence: TGTGCCAGTGAGGACAGGACTAACTATGGCTACACCTTC.

The rearrangement uses TRBV7-2 and TRBJ2-7, with 9 bases matching TRBD1. V dropped 5 bases and J dropped 4; count of bases not matched to a gene: 6. Germline V gene lookup returns CDR1 SGHTA and CDR2 FQGNSA. The CDR3 extends over 14 amino acids. The CDR3 DNA follows: TGTGCCAGCAGCAACGGACAGGGGAGGTACGAGCAGTACTTC. Amino acid sequence: CASSNGQGRYEQYF.

In this sample, this clone turned up a few times. The chain has TRBV6-6 and TRBJ1-1; D gene uncertain. Per germline, CDR1 MNHNY and CDR2 SVGAGI (reference sequence). This CDR3 region has 11 residues. V was shortened by 8 bases and J by 5 bases, with 9 bases between the two germline ends. Here the CDR3 DNA reads TGTGCCAGCCTAACGGGGACTGAAGCTTTCTTT. As protein: CASLTGTEAFF.

The V gene is TRBV11-1, the J gene TRBJ2-1; TRBD2 is a possible D gene (6 bases). The germline V and J ends were trimmed by 0 bases and 6 bases, with 18 bases remaining between them. Germline CDR1 SGHAT, CDR2 FQDESV (reference sequence). The CDR3 sequence is 17 residues long. The CDR3 is CASSLASPGLQGNEQFF. The CDR3 nucleotides are TGTGCCAGCAGCTTAGCCTCCCCGGGACTTCAAGGCAATGAGCAGTTCTTC.

This CDR3 reads CASSKQGALNYSNQPQHF. The CDR3 nucleotides read TGCGCCAGCAGCAAACAGGGAGCCCTAAATTATAGCAATCAGCCCCAGCATTTT. This chain links TRBV5-1 with TRBJ1-5; D might be TRBD1 (6 bases). Germline V gene data show CDR1 as SGHRS and CDR2 as YFSETQ. CDR3 length: 18 amino acids. V was trimmed by 4 bases and J by 0 bases, leaving 20 bases between them.

The J gene is TRBJ1-4, the V gene TRBV19; 7 nucleotides match TRBD1. CDR1 and CDR2 from the germline V gene are LNHDA and SQIVND (reference sequence). CDR3 size: 14 residues. Unmatched junction bases numbered 4, after V lost 7 bases and J lost 2 bases. CDR3 amino acids: CASTDRATNEKLFF. CDR3 coding DNA: TGTGCCAGTACCGACAGGGCTACTAATGAAAAACTGTTTTTT.

This chain joins TRBV7-8 and TRBJ2-1; TRBD2 aligns across 8 bases. Germline values: CDR1 SGHVS, CDR2 FQNEAQ. Germline trimming cut 1 base from V and 3 bases from J; bases unmatched to any gene: 14. This CDR3 is 19 amino acids long. The chain's CDR3 is CASSLEDFSAGGFYNEQFF. The CDR3 bases are TGTGCCAGCAGCTTAGAAGACTTCTCTGCGGGGGGTTTCTACAATGAGCAGTTCTTC.

The rearrangement joins TRBV5-1 to TRBJ2-5, with a possible D match to TRBD1 (5 bases). Trimming left V 3 bases short and J 2 bases short, with 11 bases between. The CDR3 is 14 residues long. Germline values: CDR1 SGHRS, CDR2 YFSETQ. CDR3 nucleotide sequence: TGCGCCAGCAGCTCCTTACAGGATCAAGAGACCCAGTACTTC. This codes for CASSSLQDQETQYF.